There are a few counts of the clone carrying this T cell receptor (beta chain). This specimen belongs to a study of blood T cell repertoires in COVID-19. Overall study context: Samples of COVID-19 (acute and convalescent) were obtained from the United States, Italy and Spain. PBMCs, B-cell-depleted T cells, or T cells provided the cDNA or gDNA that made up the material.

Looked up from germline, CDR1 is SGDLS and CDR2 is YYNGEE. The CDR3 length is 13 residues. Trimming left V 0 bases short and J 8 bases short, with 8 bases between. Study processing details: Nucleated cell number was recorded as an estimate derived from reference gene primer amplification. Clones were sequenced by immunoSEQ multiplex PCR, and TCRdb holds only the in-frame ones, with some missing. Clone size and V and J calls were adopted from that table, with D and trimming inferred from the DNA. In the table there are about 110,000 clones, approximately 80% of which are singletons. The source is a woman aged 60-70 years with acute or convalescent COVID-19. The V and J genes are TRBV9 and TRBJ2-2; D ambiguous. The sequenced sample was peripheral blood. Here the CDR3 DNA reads TGTGCCAGCAGCGTAGGGGCCGGAGGGGAGCTGTTTTTT. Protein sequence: CASSVGAGGELFF.